This TCR beta chain came from a study of blood T cell repertoires in COVID-19. The overall study: Spain, Italy and the United States supplied samples that represented acute and convalescent COVID-19.

Measured with immunoSEQ multiplex PCR; TCRdb has only the in-frame clones, and not every one. The table has around 160,000 clones, roughly 74% seen once; the top ten hold over 11%. Trimming took off 3 bases at V and 4 bases at J, with 10 bases between the two ends. The CDR3 spans 14 residues. CDR1 and CDR2 from the germline V gene are LGHNA and YNFKEQ. This TCR derives from a woman of 80 years or more with acute or convalescent COVID-19. This sequence joins TRBV4-2 and TRBJ1-3, with a tentative D call TRBD1 (5 bases). The sequenced sample consisted of peripheral blood. CDR3 bases: TGTGCCAGCAGCCAGACAACAGGAGGAAACACCATATATTTT. Its protein is CASSQTTGGNTIYF.